Below are 5 T cell receptor beta chains sequenced from a single sample in a study of blood T cell repertoires in COVID-19. The repertoire was sequenced with immunoSEQ multiplex PCR; TCRdb's copy has only in-frame clones and lacks some. The sample shows 300,000 or so clones, 87% of them seen only once. Sequencing used peripheral blood. The origin of the receptors is a man between 45 and 60 years old with active or convalescent COVID-19.

The V gene is TRBV28, the J gene TRBJ1-4; unclear D gene. Trimming removed 11 bases from V and 5 bases from J, with 9 bases in between. The CDR3 loop spans 11 amino acids. CDR1 and CDR2 from the germline V gene are MDHEN and SYDVKM. CDR3 DNA sequence: TGTGCCTGCGGGGTAAATGAAAAACTGTTTTTT. Translated: CACGVNEKLFF. Based on the CDR3 plus reference TRBV28 and TRBJ1-4, the full variable domain is DVKVTQSSRYLVKRTGEKVFLECVQDMDHENMFWYRQDPGLGLRLIYFSYDVKMKEKGDIPEGYSVSREKKERFSLILESASTNQTSMYLCACGVNEKLFFGSGTQLSVL.

This chain connects TRBV4-1 to TRBJ2-7, with D perhaps TRBD2 (6 bases). Germline lookup yields CDR1 MGHRA and CDR2 YSYEKL. Trimming shortened V by 1 base and J by 3 bases, and 16 bases separated the two germline ends. This CDR3 has 16 residues. CDR3 nucleotides: TGCGCCAGCAGCCAAGTTCCGTCGGGAGTTGGCTACGAGCAGTACTTC. Translation: CASSQVPSGVGYEQYF.

The rearrangement links TRBV28 to TRBJ2-4, with 10 nucleotides matching TRBD2. Trimming at V came to 4 bases and at J to 1 base, leaving 4 bases not matched to a gene. CDR1 is MDHEN and CDR2 is SYDVKM in the germline V gene. The CDR3 totals 16 residues. The DNA for the CDR3 is TGTGCCAGCAGTTCTACTAGCGGGATGGCCAAAAACATTCAGTACTTC. Its translation is CASSSTSGMAKNIQYF.

The chain uses TRBV6-6 and TRBJ1-1; TRBD1 might be the D (6 bases). The CDR3 has 15 amino acids. V lost 2 bases and J lost 1, with 11 bases in between. CDR1 is MNHNY, CDR2 SVGAGI, per germline (reference sequence). The CDR3 loop reads CASSYRGARNTEAFF. In DNA, the CDR3 is TGTGCCAGCAGTTACCGGGGGGCACGGAACACTGAAGCTTTCTTT.

This clone was detected many times. This chain connects TRBV4-2 to TRBJ1-2, with D maybe TRBD1 (5 bases). Germline CDR1 reads LGHNA; CDR2 reads YNFKEQ. The germline V and J ends were trimmed by 0 bases and 1 base, with 12 bases remaining between them. The CDR3 sequence is 16 residues long. The CDR3 bases are TGTGCCAGCAGCCAAGATCGACAGAGAGGTAACTATGGCTACACCTTC. This codes for CASSQDRQRGNYGYTF.